This T cell receptor (beta chain) is drawn from a study of blood T cell repertoires in COVID-19. Study context: Acute and convalescent COVID-19 samples came from the United States, Italy and Spain. In each case, the material was cDNA or gDNA derived from T cells, B-cell-depleted T cells, or PBMCs.

The table came from immunoSEQ multiplex PCR; TCRdb's copy has only in-frame clones and leaves some out. The sample shows under 200,000 clones, 75% to 95% of them seen only once. This clone was seen a single time. Germline V gene data show CDR1 as SGHTA and CDR2 as FQGNSA. V was pared by 4 bases and J by 0 bases, with 15 bases of the junction left unmatched. The CDR3 spans 19 residues. Sample: peripheral blood. The receptor was derived from a man aged 50 to 60 with acute or convalescent COVID-19. The chain recombines TRBV7-2 with TRBJ2-1; 7 nucleotides line up with TRBD1. Written as DNA, the CDR3 is TGTGCCAGCAGCTCCTTGGGACAGACTATTTGGAGCTCCTACAATGAGCAGTTCTTC. It encodes CASSSLGQTIWSSYNEQFF. Variable domain in full (rest from reference TRBV7-2 and TRBJ2-1): GAGVSQSPSNKVTEKGKDVELRCDPISGHTALYWYRQSLGQGLEFLIYFQGNSAPDKSGLPSDRFSAERTGGSVSTLTIQRTQQEDSAVYLCASSSLGQTIWSSYNEQFFGPGTRLTVL.